This TCR beta chain came from a study of CD8+ T cells in alopecia areata. Study in general: Tofacitinib treatment spanned 6 to 18 months, with 6 months off drug afterward.

Study-wide results and limits: Lesional scalp, especially alopecia totalis/universalis, showed higher clonality than normal scalp. Against the mouse data, patients shared TCRs less clearly, possibly for HLA reasons. Throughout tofacitinib, many expanded lesional clones continued to persist in scalp and blood.

Treatment of the sample: oral pan-JAK inhibitor, 5-10 mg twice daily. A note on this clone: Its cognate antigen is unknown.

cDNA prepared by RNA extraction and subsequent reverse transcription served as the template for sequencing. Profiled with immunoSEQ multiplex PCR; TCRdb holds only in-frame clones, not every one. Among about 99,000 clones listed, around 84% were seen once. The length of the CDR3 is 17 residues. Germline CDR1 and CDR2: MGHRA and YSYEKL. V dropped 4 bases and J dropped 2; count of bases not matched to a gene: 10. Sequenced here: CD8+ T cells sorted from blood, sampled at approximately week 31, from a patient treated with tofacitinib. This TCR was recovered from a human donor with alopecia areata. The chain employs TRBV4-1 and TRBJ2-1; TRBD1 matches 8 bases. The DNA of the CDR3 is TGCGCCAGCAGCCCCAGGAGGACAGGGATCGCCTACAATGAGCAGTTCTTC. Its protein is CASSPRRTGIAYNEQFF.